The clone carrying this T cell receptor (beta chain) occurred a few times. These data belong to a study of blood T cells in healthy people across ages. The amount of total RNA extracted per sample was at least 6 micrograms. This CDR3 has 14 residues. Per the germline V gene, CDR1 is SGHRS and CDR2 is YFSETQ. Trimming left V 5 bases short and J 5 bases short, with 16 bases between. PCR was performed a second time for roughly 7 to 11 cycles using a sample-barcoded 5' primer and a J-beta primer mix. TCRdb reprocessed the 5' RACE reads via MiXCR and lists one record per CDR3 protein. The data hold some 1,000,000 distinct CDR3 sequences, with under 30% observed a single time. The sample was also reused in another study, on T cells of mothers and their children. Turning to that study: Each child gave approximately 2.8 million TCR beta CDR3 reads (each mother, over 8.5 million).

What was sequenced was blood. The TCR sequence derives from a girl aged 2-10 years in good health. V usage is TRBV5-1 and J usage is TRBJ2-5; maybe TRBD2 (5 bases). CDR3 coding DNA: TGCGCCAGCAGGTCCCGCGGGCCGAGGGAGACCCAGTACTTC. Its protein product is CASRSRGPRETQYF. The full variable domain, in which reference TRBV5-1 and TRBJ2-5 provide the parts outside the CDR3, is KAGVTQTPRYLIKTRGQQVTLSCSPISGHRSVSWYQQTPGQGLQFLFEYFSETQRNKGNFPGRFSGRQFSNSRSEMNVSTLELGDSALYLCASRSRGPRETQYFGPGTRLLVL.